The rows below give T cell receptor beta chains drawn from one sample of a study of T-cell memory formation after mild COVID-19. TCRdb reprocessed the 5' RACE reads with MiXCR, giving one entry per CDR3 protein. The table records over 95,000 distinct CDR3 sequences, about 24% of them present only once. The sample comprised PBMCs or a T cell subset sorted from them (not recorded which). Source of these receptors: a young man who had mild COVID-19 (a few samples of this study predate the infection). Cell type and time point are not known. The CDR3 runs from the conserved cysteine through the conserved F or W. The D gene is left open where the match is weak. Expanded clones get a size class; other rows say once, few or many, or leave the size out.

V	J	size	D	CDR3	DNA
TRBV20-1	TRBJ2-3	NA	NA	CSATYPDTDTQYF	TGCAGTGCTACTTATCCAGACACAGATACGCAGTATTTT
TRBV4-2	TRBJ2-5	NA	TRBD2	CASSQPGGREVETQYF	TGTGCCAGCAGCCAGCCGGGAGGTAGGGAGGTAGAGACCCAGTACTTC
TRBV5-1	TRBJ2-1	NA	NA	CASSLGVGEQFF	TGCGCCAGCAGCTTGGGGGTCGGTGAGCAGTTCTTC
TRBV7-6	TRBJ2-1	NA	NA	CASSLAGGTQFF	TGTGCCAGCAGCTTAGCGGGCGGGACGCAGTTCTTC
TRBV7-9	TRBJ2-1	NA	NA	CASSLELRGDEQFF	TGTGCCAGCAGCTTAGAGCTTAGGGGTGATGAGCAGTTCTTC
TRBV4-2	TRBJ2-1	NA	TRBD2	CASSQGGLAGDGEQFF	TGTGCCAGCAGCCAAGGGGGACTAGCGGGGGACGGGGAGCAGTTCTTC
TRBV3-1	TRBJ1-1	NA	NA	CASSQAGVGTEAFF	TGTGCCAGCAGCCAGGCAGGGGTGGGGACTGAAGCTTTCTTT
TRBV7-6	TRBJ1-4	NA	NA	CASSLVGTFATNEKLFF	TGTGCCAGCAGCTTAGTCGGCACTTTTGCAACTAATGAAAAACTGTTTTTT
TRBV9	TRBJ2-1	few	NA	CASSVRVATSNEQFF	TGTGCCAGCAGCGTTAGGGTCGCCACAAGCAATGAGCAGTTCTTC
TRBV6-5	TRBJ1-1	NA	NA	CASRISGTGNTEAFF	TGTGCCAGCAGAATCTCCGGTACGGGGAACACTGAAGCTTTCTTT
TRBV5-1	TRBJ2-2	NA	TRBD2	CASNPRGAGTTGELFF	TGCGCCAGCAACCCGCGGGGGGCAGGGACCACCGGGGAGCTGTTTTTT
TRBV10-3	TRBJ2-1	NA	TRBD2	CAIFGGSYNEQFF	TGTGCCATCTTCGGGGGGTCTTACAATGAGCAGTTCTTC
TRBV6-5	TRBJ1-2	NA	TRBD1	CASSYWAGGFYGYTF	TGTGCCAGCAGTTACTGGGCAGGGGGTTTCTATGGCTACACCTTC
TRBV24-1	TRBJ2-1	few	NA	CATSDPDGLGINEQFF	TGTGCCACCAGTGATCCGGACGGGCTTGGGATCAATGAGCAGTTCTTC
TRBV6-1	TRBJ1-5	few	TRBD1	CASSDQGAGNQPQHF	TGTGCCAGCAGTGACCAGGGGGCTGGCAATCAGCCCCAGCATTTT
TRBV29-1	TRBJ2-7	NA	NA	CSVEAGVYEQYF	TGCAGCGTTGAAGCAGGGGTCTACGAGCAGTACTTC
TRBV6-5	TRBJ2-3	few	TRBD2	CASSYSPSGGSTDTQYF	TGTGCCAGCAGTTACTCGCCTAGCGGGGGGTCCACAGATACGCAGTATTTT
TRBV11-2	TRBJ2-5	many	NA	CASTPRGSGETQYF	TGTGCCAGCACCCCCCGGGGGTCGGGCGAGACCCAGTACTTC
TRBV6-5	TRBJ2-2	few	NA	CASSFTEGWTGELFF	TGTGCCAGCAGTTTCACTGAGGGTTGGACCGGGGAGCTGTTTTTT
TRBV4-1	TRBJ2-1	few	NA	CASSQSGGTNEQFF	TGCGCCAGCAGCCAATCGGGTGGGACCAATGAGCAGTTCTTC
TRBV9	TRBJ1-2	few	NA	CASSPHSGPYPPYGYTF	TGTGCCAGCAGCCCCCATAGTGGACCGTACCCTCCCTATGGCTACACCTTC
TRBV6-2/TRBV6-3	TRBJ2-3	few	NA	CASSLRWGATDTQYF	TGTGCCAGCAGCCTCCGCTGGGGGGCTACAGATACGCAGTATTTT
TRBV14	TRBJ2-5	few	NA	CASSQEMAADPETQYF	TGTGCCAGCAGCCAAGAAATGGCGGCAGATCCAGAGACCCAGTACTTC
TRBV7-2	TRBJ2-1	NA	TRBD1	CASTRPGQVNEQFF	TGTGCCAGCACCCGTCCGGGACAGGTCAATGAGCAGTTCTTC
TRBV13	TRBJ2-1	once	TRBD2	CASSATAGADNEQFF	TGTGCCAGCAGCGCAACAGCGGGGGCGGACAATGAGCAGTTCTTC
TRBV27	TRBJ2-5	few	NA	CASSLLTVGGQETQYF	TGTGCCAGCAGTTTATTAACAGTTGGGGGGCAAGAGACCCAGTACTTC
TRBV10-1	TRBJ2-3	NA	TRBD2	CASTRLAGDTQYF	TGCGCCAGCACCAGACTAGCGGGGGATACGCAGTATTTT
TRBV3-1	TRBJ2-2	NA	NA	CASSSGNTVELFF	TGTGCCAGCAGTTCGGGGAACACCGTGGAGCTGTTTTTT
TRBV3-1	TRBJ1-4	many	NA	CASSQDSQDTEKLFF	TGTGCCAGCAGCCAAGATTCGCAGGATACTGAAAAACTGTTTTTT
TRBV28	TRBJ2-1	many	NA	CASISPGKNEQFF	TGTGCCAGCATCAGCCCAGGGAAGAATGAGCAGTTCTTC
TRBV27	TRBJ2-1	NA	NA	CASSWDSYNEQFF	TGTGCCAGCAGTTGGGACTCTTACAATGAGCAGTTCTTC
TRBV12-3/TRBV12-4	TRBJ2-7	few	NA	CASSGGYYEQYF	TGTGCCAGCAGTGGGGGCTACTACGAGCAGTACTTC
TRBV11-2	TRBJ2-3	NA	NA	CASSLGISTDTQYF	TGTGCCAGCAGCTTAGGTATTAGCACAGATACGCAGTATTTT
TRBV5-6	TRBJ2-5	few	TRBD1	CASSLTGTDQETQYF	TGTGCCAGCAGCTTGACCGGGACAGACCAAGAGACCCAGTACTTC
TRBV7-9	TRBJ2-1	NA	TRBD2	CASSLDSGVLNEQFF	TGTGCCAGCAGCCTGGATAGCGGGGTTTTGAATGAGCAGTTCTTC
TRBV29-1	TRBJ2-2	few	TRBD1	CSVDTGTVGELFF	TGCAGCGTGGACACCGGGACAGTCGGGGAGCTGTTTTTT
TRBV29-1	TRBJ2-5	NA	TRBD1	CSVQTGVGETQYF	TGCAGCGTGCAAACAGGGGTAGGAGAGACCCAGTACTTC
TRBV5-1	TRBJ1-5	NA	TRBD1	CASSLRTGGDQPQHF	TGCGCCAGCAGCCTCAGGACAGGGGGCGATCAGCCCCAGCATTTT
TRBV12-3/TRBV12-4	TRBJ2-3	few	TRBD2	CASSPGGRVTDTQYF	TGTGCCAGCAGCCCGGGGGGGCGGGTCACAGATACGCAGTATTTT
TRBV7-2	TRBJ2-1	few	NA	CASSLGRAFYNEQFF	TGTGCCAGCAGCTTAGGGCGGGCCTTCTACAATGAGCAGTTCTTC
TRBV4-3	TRBJ1-1	NA	NA	CASSRVGTEAFF	TGCGCCAGCAGCCGCGTCGGAACTGAAGCTTTCTTT
TRBV10-2	TRBJ1-3	NA	NA	CASSETTVSGNTIYF	TGCGCCAGCAGTGAAACGACCGTCTCTGGAAACACCATATATTTT
TRBV29-1	TRBJ2-1	NA	NA	CSVEDEYEQFF	TGCAGCGTCGAGGACGAATATGAGCAGTTCTTC
TRBV19	TRBJ1-3	NA	NA	CASSMAGHSGNTIYF	TGTGCCAGTAGTATGGCGGGACACTCTGGAAACACCATATATTTT
TRBV5-6	TRBJ2-2	NA	NA	CASTTWGHHCCTGELFF	TGTGCCAGCACCACATGGGGCCACCACTGTTGCACCGGGGAGCTGTTTTTT
TRBV10-3	TRBJ1-5	few	NA	CAISRDTENQPQHF	TGTGCCATCAGCCGGGACACGGAAAATCAGCCCCAGCATTTT
TRBV4-1	TRBJ2-2	NA	NA	CASSPRASANTGELFF	TGCGCCAGCAGCCCAAGGGCTAGCGCGAACACCGGGGAGCTGTTTTTT
TRBV7-2	TRBJ1-5	NA	NA	CASSSWDTQNQPQHF	TGTGCCAGCAGCTCCTGGGACACCCAAAATCAGCCCCAGCATTTT
TRBV12-3/TRBV12-4	TRBJ2-1	NA	NA	CASLQPDRAGEQFF	TGTGCCAGCCTCCAGCCGGACCGGGCGGGAGAGCAGTTCTTC